The T cell receptor (beta chain) under discussion was sequenced for a study of T cells in Graves' hyperthyroidism and ophthalmopathy. Amplification targeted TCR beta CDR3 regions from RNA transcripts. Primed by the HTBI set, a first-round RT-PCR was run on the TCR CDR3. TCRdb itself ran the multiplex PCR reads through MiXCR, one entry per CDR3 protein. The sample includes over 700,000 distinct CDR3 sequences, over 35% of them seen just once. This CDR3 spans 17 amino acids. Germline CDR1 reads SEHNR; CDR2 reads FQNEAQ (reference sequence). V was pared by 4 bases and J by 3 bases, with 19 bases between. This clonotype appeared a few times.

What was sequenced was blood. This clonotype was sampled from a man younger than 35 with Graves' hyperthyroidism. The chain combines TRBV7-9 with TRBJ1-5; D may be TRBD1 (5 bases). In DNA form, the CDR3 reads TGTGCCAGCAGCTCCTCCGGGGCCCTTCCCGACAATCAGCCCCAGCATTTT. The encoded protein is CASSSSGALPDNQPQHF.